This TCR beta chain derives from a study of T cell repertoires in cytomegalovirus infection. This clonotype was counted ten times or more. Its antigen remains unidentified. General study results and limits: Cumulative frequency (of public TCR beta family members) identified carriers of CMV plus the relevant HLA. There were HLA-C-restricted CMV-specific TCR beta clonotypes dominating the ex vivo response.

Germline CDR1 and CDR2: MGHRA and YSYEKL. This CDR3 comprises 14 residues. The V gene lost 1 base and the J gene lost 0 bases, with 4 bases spanning the gap. Using its own MiXCR run on the reads, TCRdb lists one record per CDR3 protein. In the table there are under 350,000 distinct CDR3 sequences, around 9.1% of which are singletons. Sequencing used PBMCs. The TCR originated in a human donor in good health (CMV status not recorded). Some clones in this sample may be carry-over from other donors' samples. The rearrangement joins TRBV4-1 to TRBJ1-5; D gene unclear. The DNA for the CDR3 is TGCGCCAGCAGCCAAGCAGGTAGCAATCAGCCCCAGCATTTT. This translates into CASSQAGSNQPQHF.